This T cell receptor beta chain originates from a study of beta chain features in type 1 diabetes. Findings of the study overall: Healthy donors had naive, central memory and Treg TCRB repertoires that appeared less similar than those seen among patients. Type 1 diabetes patients had VDJ junctions that carried fewer insertions and more deletions.

Note on this clone: The antigen is undetermined.

By way of CD45RO/CCR7/CD25/CD127/CD95/CD27, the CD4+ regulatory, stem cell-like memory, central memory and naive cells were sorted. The length of the CDR3 is 14 residues. Germline V CDR1 and CDR2: SGHTA, FQGNSA. Trimming took 5 bases from V and 7 from J; bases not matched to a gene: 6. The authors reverse transcribed all of the isolated RNA, so sequencing captured expressed TCRB transcripts. About 3.7 million reads per sample were averaged for naive, central memory and regulatory samples. TCRdb's copy holds only in-frame clones and misses some; the assay was immunoSEQ multiplex PCR. This sample yields around 160,000 clones, of which 40% to 55% are seen a single time; around 0.45% belongs to the top ten.

V gene TRBV7-2 combines with J gene TRBJ1-5, with TRBD1 identical over 9 bases. The sample consisted of Tregs from blood. The sequence derives from a man aged 18 to 29 in good health. The DNA of the CDR3 is TGTGCCAGCAGCCCCACAGGGGGCTACCAGCCCCAGCATTTT. Translated: CASSPTGGYQPQHF.